This T cell receptor (beta chain) was observed in a study of breast tumors, draining lymph nodes, adjacent tissues. CDR1 is SGHNT, CDR2 YYREEE, per germline (reference sequence). This CDR3 is built from 16 residues. V lost 5 bases, J lost 5 bases, and 13 bases stayed unmatched. One entry per CDR3 protein, called by TCRdb with MiXCR from the multiplex PCR reads. The table lists about 22,000 distinct CDR3 sequences, around three fifths of them singletons, with over 15% in the top ten. Study-level points and caveats: Tumor TCR diversity was below lymph nodes but above nontumor tissue. Data only fit, rather than demonstrated, lymph node origin of most tumor T cells. Findings are consistent with lymph node origin and intratumoral expansion of most tumor T cells.

Comment on this clonotype: Its target is unknown.

This chain uses TRBV5-4 with TRBJ2-3; 8 bases line up with TRBD2. This TCR was sampled from a female donor with breast cancer. Some clones in this sample may be carry-over from other donors' samples. Input material: tumor-adjacent breast tissue. The CDR3 region is CASSSGISGMRDTQYF. Written as DNA, the CDR3 is TGTGCCAGCAGTTCCGGGATTAGCGGGATGAGAGATACGCAGTATTTT.